Listed here are 9 T cell receptor beta chains from one sample, sequenced in a study of OX40 agonist ivuxolimab in advanced cancers. Libraries were prepared by immunoSEQ multiplex PCR; TCRdb keeps only in-frame clonotypes and omits some of them. Among some 50,000 clones listed, around 90% were seen once. Source: CD4+ or CD8+ T cells sorted from blood, taken in a trial of the OX40 agonist ivuxolimab. These receptors were obtained from an adult with an advanced solid tumor such as melanoma, head and neck, liver or kidney cancer.

The gene calls are TRBV27 and TRBJ2-3; 11 positions match TRBD2. Per germline, CDR1 MNHEY and CDR2 SMNVEV (reference sequence). With V trimmed by 4 bases and J by 5 bases, 5 bases remained unmatched. The CDR3 contains 15 residues. Here the CDR3 reads CASSSGSGGEDTQYF. The DNA of the CDR3 is TGTGCCAGCAGTTCTGGTAGCGGGGGGGAAGATACGCAGTATTTT.

The gene calls are TRBV7-9 and TRBJ2-7; tentatively, D is TRBD1 or TRBD2 (5 bases each). V lost 4 bases and J 0 bases, leaving 13 bases between the germline ends. Germline loops: CDR1 SEHNR, CDR2 FQNEAQ (reference sequence). CDR3 length equals 15 residues. CDR3 sequence reads: CASSYGTGSSYEQYF. The CDR3 coding sequence is TGTGCCAGCAGCTATGGGACGGGAAGCTCCTACGAGCAGTACTTC.

The CDR3 loop is CASSGNSGGDLTQYF. CDR3 bases: TGTGCCAGCAGCGGGAATAGCGGGGGGGACTTGACCCAGTACTTC. This chain links TRBV9 with TRBJ2-5, with 11 positions matching TRBD2. The germline CDR1 and CDR2 sequences are SGDLS and YYNGEE. The junction had 8 bases not matched to a gene; V was cut back by 3 bases and J by 7 bases. This CDR3 is built from 15 residues.

The chain carries TRBV10-2 and TRBJ1-4, with D uncertain. This CDR3 comprises 13 residues. Germline values: CDR1 WSHSY, CDR2 SAAADI. Trimming cost V 6 bases and J 4 bases, with 9 bases left between them. CDR3 in amino acids: CASRGGVNEKLFF. The CDR3 nucleotides read TGCGCCAGCAGGGGTGGAGTTAATGAAAAACTGTTTTTT.

Comments on this clone: At the DNA level, this CDR3 is encoded by other sequences in the same sample as well. The chain carries TRBV13 and TRBJ2-7; 8 nucleotides line up with TRBD1. Per germline, CDR1 PRHDT and CDR2 FYEKMQ (reference sequence). V was pared by 4 bases and J by 1 base, with 3 bases of the junction left unmatched. The CDR3 has 14 amino acids. DNA of the CDR3: TGTGCCAGCAGCTCCCGGGACAGGTCCTACGAGCAGTACTTC. It encodes CASSSRDRSYEQYF.

The chain has TRBV5-4 and TRBJ2-7; D unresolved. Trimming removed 0 bases from V and 2 bases from J, with 6 bases in between. The CDR3 contains 13 residues. Per the germline V gene, CDR1 is SGHNT and CDR2 is YYREEE (reference sequence). CDR3: CASSLEAAYEQYF. The CDR3 region has the DNA TGTGCCAGCAGCTTGGAGGCTGCCTACGAGCAGTACTTC.

The gene calls are TRBV28 and TRBJ1-6, with unresolved D. Germline V CDR1 and CDR2: MDHEN, SYDVKM. The V gene lost 5 bases and the J gene lost 9 bases, with 11 bases spanning the gap. This CDR3 has 13 residues. This chain's CDR3 is CASSTAWVSPLHF. The CDR3 nucleotides read TGTGCCAGCAGTACGGCCTGGGTTTCACCCCTCCACTTT.

The rearrangement uses TRBV27 and TRBJ2-1, with 8 bases fitting TRBD1. Trimming took 5 bases from V and 7 from J; bases not matched to a gene: 7. Germline-derived CDR1 and CDR2 are MNHEY and SMNVEV (reference sequence). The CDR3 extends over 14 amino acids. CDR3 in DNA: TGTGCCAGCAGTCCGAGCAGGGGGCGGAATGAGCAGTTCTTC. It translates to CASSPSRGRNEQFF.

This chain connects TRBV27 to TRBJ2-3, with 15 bases that match TRBD2. Germline V lookup: CDR1 MNHEY, CDR2 SMNVEV (reference sequence). The CDR3 is made up of 18 amino acids. V was clipped by 4 bases and J by 4 bases; unmatched bases: 9. The CDR3 reads CASSWRTSGGATADTQYF. CDR3 nucleotides: TGTGCCAGCAGTTGGCGGACTAGCGGGGGGGCCACAGCAGATACGCAGTATTTT.